The T cell receptor (beta chain) described here comes from a study of blood T cell repertoires in COVID-19. Overall study context: Sites in the United States, Italy and Spain provided acute and convalescent COVID-19 samples. The analysed material was cDNA or gDNA that came from T cells, B-cell-depleted T cells, or PBMCs.

Per the original data handling: How many nucleated cells were present was estimated from reference gene primer amplification. Assay used: immunoSEQ multiplex PCR; TCRdb lists only in-frame clones, some missing. Clonal size and the V and J genes are those of that table, whereas D and trimming came from the DNA. The sample holds a few hundred thousand clones, 86% seen once. Trimming removed 6 bases from V and 6 bases from J; junction bases left unmatched: 6. Germline CDR1 reads SGHTS; CDR2 reads YDEGEE. The CDR3 totals 14 residues. The clonotype was recovered from a woman aged 25 to 39 with active or convalescent COVID-19. Sequencing was done on a sample of peripheral blood. The chain employs TRBV5-8 and TRBJ2-2; 9 bases align to TRBD1. In DNA, the CDR3 is TGTGCCAGCAAAAACAGGGGGCAGGCCGGGGAGCTGTTTTTT. The encoded protein is CASKNRGQAGELFF. Drawing the rest from reference TRBV5-8 and TRBJ2-2, the complete variable domain is EAGVTQSPTHLIKTRGQQATLRCSPISGHTSVYWYQQALGLGLQFLLWYDEGEERNRGNFPPRFSGRQFPNYSSELNVNALELEDSALYLCASKNRGQAGELFFGEGSRLTVL.